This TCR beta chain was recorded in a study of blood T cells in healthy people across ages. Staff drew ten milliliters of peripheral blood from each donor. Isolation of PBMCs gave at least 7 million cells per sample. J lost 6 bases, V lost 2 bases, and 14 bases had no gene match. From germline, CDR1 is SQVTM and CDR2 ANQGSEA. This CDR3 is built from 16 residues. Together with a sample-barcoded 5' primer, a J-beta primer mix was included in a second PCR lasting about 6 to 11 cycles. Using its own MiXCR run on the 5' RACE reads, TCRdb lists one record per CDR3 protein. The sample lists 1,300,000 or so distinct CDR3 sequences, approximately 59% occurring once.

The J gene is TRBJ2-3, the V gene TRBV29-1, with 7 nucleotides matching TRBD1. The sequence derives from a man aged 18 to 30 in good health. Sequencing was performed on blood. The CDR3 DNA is TGCAGCGTTGAAACGAGGGGGACAGCCCCGCAGGATACGCAGTATTTT. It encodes CSVETRGTAPQDTQYF.